Listed below are T cell receptor beta chains from one sample, sequenced in a study of siplizumab effects on memory and regulatory T cells. Libraries were prepared by immunoSEQ multiplex PCR; TCRdb keeps only in-frame clonotypes and omits some of them. The data contain about 14,000 clones, about 50% of them singletons. These receptors' targets are unknown. The material sequenced was CFSE-low (dividing) CD4+ T cells sorted from an allogeneic mixed lymphocyte reaction. These receptors were collected from a human donor in good health; the cells came from an allogeneic mixed lymphocyte reaction. Each CDR3 is given with its conserved first and last residue. D genes are given only for firm matches. The size field is filled for only some rows; it gives once, few, many or a size class.

TRBV5-1	NA	NA	TRBJ2-5	TGCGCCAGCAGCGCCAGGGCATCGGGAGAGACCCAGTACTTC	CASSARASGETQYF
TRBV9	NA	NA	TRBJ2-7	TGTGCCAGCAGCGTAGGTGGTGGCGGTAACTACGAGCAGTACTTC	CASSVGGGGNYEQYF
TRBV10-3	once	TRBD1	TRBJ1-2	TGTGCCATCACCGGACAGGTGTTGAATGGCTACACCTTC	CAITGQVLNGYTF
TRBV6-5	few	TRBD1	TRBJ1-1	TGTGCCAGCAGCAACGCCAACAGGGGAAGAGCTTTCTTT	CASSNANRGRAFF
TRBV6-5	NA	NA	TRBJ2-7	TGTGCCAGCAGTTACCCCCGGGACGGCGCCTTGTATCAGTACTTC	CASSYPRDGALYQYF
TRBV19	NA	NA	TRBJ1-2	TGTGCCAGTAGTATGGAGTTCACTACAATCTATGGCTACACCTTC	CASSMEFTTIYGYTF
TRBV10-1	few	NA	TRBJ2-2	TGCGCCAGCGCCAGTGACGGCTTCACCGGGGAGCTGTTTTTT	CASASDGFTGELFF
TRBV7-2	NA	NA	TRBJ2-5	TGTGCCAGCAGCTTAGAATGGGAAGAGACCCAGTACTTC	CASSLEWEETQYF
TRBV18	NA	NA	TRBJ1-1	TGTGCCAGCTCCCCCAGCATGAACACTGAAGCTTTCTTT	CASSPSMNTEAFF
TRBV5-5	NA	NA	TRBJ2-2	TGTGCCAGCAGCACCCGGATCGGGGGGCTGGGCACCGGGGAGCTGTTTTTT	CASSTRIGGLGTGELFF
TRBV6-5	NA	TRBD1	TRBJ2-7	TGTGCCAGCAGCCCCGACAGGGGGGGATACGAGCAGTACTTC	CASSPDRGGYEQYF
TRBV5-1	NA	TRBD1	TRBJ2-1	TGCGCCAGCAGCCCGGGACAGACTTCCTACAATGAGCAGTTCTTC	CASSPGQTSYNEQFF
TRBV19	few	TRBD1	TRBJ1-2	TGTGCCAGTAGTATAGAAAGAGGGACAGGGAGAAGGTCTGGCTACACCTTC	CASSIERGTGRRSGYTF
TRBV15	once	TRBD1	TRBJ1-1	TGTGCCACCAGCCGGGGACAGAGGCAGATGAACACTGAAGCTTTCTTT	CATSRGQRQMNTEAFF
TRBV6-6	few	TRBD2	TRBJ2-5	TGTGCCAGCAGGCTAGCGGCCCAAGAGACCCAGTACTTC	CASRLAAQETQYF
TRBV5-1	NA	NA	TRBJ2-6	TGCGCCAGCTTTGCAAGCTCTGGGGCCAACGTCCTGACTTTC	CASFASSGANVLTF
TRBV5-1	NA	NA	TRBJ2-7	TGCGCCAGCAGCCGGACTGGTGCCTACGAGCAGTACTTC	CASSRTGAYEQYF
TRBV5-4	NA	TRBD1	TRBJ2-5	TGTGCCAGCAGCTCACAGGGGGCCCTACAAGAGACCCAGTACTTC	CASSSQGALQETQYF
TRBV7-9	few	NA	TRBJ2-7	TGTGCCAGCAGCTTAGGGAGGAGCCGAGGGTACGAGCAGTACTTC	CASSLGRSRGYEQYF
TRBV6-6	NA	TRBD1	TRBJ2-7	TGTGCCAGCAGTGATACAGGGACAGGGACCTACGAGCAGTACTTC	CASSDTGTGTYEQYF
TRBV2	NA	NA	TRBJ2-3	TGTGCCAGCAGCCTCAGGGATACGCAGTATTTT	CASSLRDTQYF
TRBV4-1	NA	TRBD2	TRBJ2-7	TGCGCCAGCAACCAAGTGGAGCGGGGGGGTTTCTACGAGCAGTACTTC	CASNQVERGGFYEQYF
TRBV7-2	NA	NA	TRBJ2-3	TGTGCCAGCAGCTTAGATCATACGGGAGTTAAAGGAGATACGCAGTATTTT	CASSLDHTGVKGDTQYF
TRBV18	NA	NA	TRBJ1-1	TGTGCCAGCTCCGGACAGATGAACACTGAAGCTTTCTTT	CASSGQMNTEAFF
TRBV6-5	NA	NA	TRBJ1-4	TGTGCCAGCAGGTACAGGGCCAGCGAAAAACTGTTTTTT	CASRYRASEKLFF
TRBV5-1	few	NA	TRBJ1-5	TGCGCCAGCAGCTTGGGGACGGGGGATAGCAATCAGCCCCAGCATTTT	CASSLGTGDSNQPQHF
TRBV20-1	NA	NA	TRBJ1-5	TGCAGTGCTTTAGGAGAACAGCCCCAGCATTTT	CSALGEQPQHF